This record looks at one T cell receptor beta chain sequence and its context. The antigen it binds to is not known. There are no base qualities to consult, and no much larger clone falls within one base. The label giving this sample's treatment or condition can be read as: allogeneic hematopoietic cell transplantation with graft depleted of TCRalphabeta T cells and CD19 B cells. The transplant recipients were children given TCRalphabeta/CD19-depleted allogeneic hematopoietic cell grafts. These data belong to a study of T-cell reconstitution after alpha-beta-depleted transplantation in children (dated by TCRdb to the mid-2010s). Study-wide context: Using TCR repertoire profiling, the study quantitatively followed how T-cell immune reconstitution unfolded in children after TCRalphabeta/CD19-depleted allogeneic hematopoietic cell transplantation.

From the cysteine through the phenylalanine, the CDR3 covers 13 amino acids. CDR3 DNA is the only sequence kept; it has 39 bases, read in frame from the first base. V is clipped by 1 base and J by 6 bases, and the sequence between their germline boundaries is 7 bases long. In the germline V gene, CDR1 corresponds to LGHNA and CDR2 to YSLEER. The protocol used for the library was PCR. Sequencing relied on an Illumina HiSeq 2500. TCR libraries were prepared with molecular barcoding, using unique molecular identifiers to normalize TCRbeta repertoire quantification. The public reads were quality trimmed at Q25 with fastp and then assembled into clones with MiXCR by TCRdb, keeping productive beta chains. Entries are consolidated by CDR3 protein sequence, retaining the most common genes and DNA. The sample table lists some 150,000 distinct CDR3 sequences, about 9% of them with a count of one. Approximately 18% of the sample belongs to the ten largest clones.

Paper-wide results and their limitations: The apparently early recovery of alphabetaT-cell counts about two months after transplant reportedly depended on only several hundred rapidly expanded clones that came from non-depleted graft cells. In some patients, the high TCRbeta diversity seen at day 60 was put down to recipient T cells and intrathymic progenitors that had survived conditioning. Hyperexpanded clone frequencies declined over subsequent months; after one year, T-cell counts and TCRbeta diversity were mostly attributed to newly produced T cells.

This material consisted of PBMCs, mostly from graft donor cells, taken 180 days after TCRalphabeta/CD19-depleted stem cell transplant. The TCR originated in a female patient aged 2-15 years who had a stem cell transplant for congenital amegakaryocytic thrombocytopenia, so the T cells may come from the graft donor. The chain employs TRBV4-3 and TRBJ2-1, with the D gene too uncertain to name. CDR3 loop: CASSQGQFNEQFF. The DNA is TGCGCCAGCAGCCAAGGCCAATTCAATGAGCAGTTCTTC.